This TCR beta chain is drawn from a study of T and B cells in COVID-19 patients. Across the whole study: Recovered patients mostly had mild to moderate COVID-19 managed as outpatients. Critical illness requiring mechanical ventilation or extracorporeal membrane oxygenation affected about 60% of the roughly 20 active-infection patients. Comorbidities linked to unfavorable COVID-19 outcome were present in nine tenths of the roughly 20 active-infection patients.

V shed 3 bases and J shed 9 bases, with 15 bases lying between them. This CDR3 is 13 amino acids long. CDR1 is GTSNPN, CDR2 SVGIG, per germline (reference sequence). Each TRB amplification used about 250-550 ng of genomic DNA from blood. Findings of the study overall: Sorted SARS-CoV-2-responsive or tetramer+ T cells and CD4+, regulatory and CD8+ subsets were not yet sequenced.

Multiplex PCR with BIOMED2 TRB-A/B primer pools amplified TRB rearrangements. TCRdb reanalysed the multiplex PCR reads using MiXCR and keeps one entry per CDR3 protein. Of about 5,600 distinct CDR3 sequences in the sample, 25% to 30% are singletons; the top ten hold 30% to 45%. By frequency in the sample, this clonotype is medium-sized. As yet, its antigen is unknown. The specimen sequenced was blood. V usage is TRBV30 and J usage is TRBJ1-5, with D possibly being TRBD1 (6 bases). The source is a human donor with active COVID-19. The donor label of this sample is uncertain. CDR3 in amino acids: CAWRAGVIGPQHF. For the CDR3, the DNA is TGTGCCTGGAGGGCAGGGGTAATAGGGCCCCAGCATTTT.